Shown below are 9 T cell receptor beta chains from a single sample sequenced in a study of glioma-infiltrating T cells. The iRepertoire nested amplicon-rescue multiplex PCR amplified TCR alpha and beta CDR3s from RNA. Each CDR3 protein is one row after TCRdb ran MiXCR on the multiplex PCR reads. The table includes about 140,000 distinct CDR3 sequences, roughly two fifths detected once. Material: glioma tissue, nonneoplastic brain tissue, or PBMCs (not recorded which). All receptors come from a human donor with low-grade glioma or glioblastoma, undergoing nonglioma brain surgery, or in good health (not recorded which).

The chain joins TRBV24-1 to TRBJ2-1; the D is unclear. This CDR3 comprises 13 residues. Germline CDR1 reads KGHDR; CDR2 reads SFDVKD. V dropped 4 bases and J dropped 2 bases, with 5 bases sitting between them. CDR3 nucleotides: TGTGCCACCAGTGAATCGGCCTACAATGAGCAGTTCTTC. It translates to CATSESAYNEQFF.

This chain uses TRBV20-1 with TRBJ2-3; D possibly uses TRBD1 or TRBD2 (5 bases each). The CDR3 totals 15 residues. With 3 bases removed from V and 3 bases from J, the gap between germline ends came to 16 bases. CDR1 DFQATT and CDR2 SNEGSKA come from the germline V gene (reference sequence). The CDR3 DNA is TGCAGTGCTAGCTCCCGGGACCAAAAAACAGATACGCAGTATTTT. Its translation is CSASSRDQKTDTQYF.

Turning to this clonotype: This may come from a read error, since a much larger clone is one base off. This chain links TRBV7-2 with TRBJ2-3; either TRBD1 or TRBD2 may fit D (5 bases each). The V and J ends lost 3 bases and 1 base respectively, with 11 bases between them. The CDR3 sequence is 15 residues long. From germline, CDR1 is SGHTA and CDR2 FQGNSA. The CDR3: CASSFGQGGTDTQYF. The CDR3 DNA is TGTGCCAGCAGCTTTGGTCAGGGAGGCACAGATACGCAGTATTTT. Drawing the rest from reference TRBV7-2 and TRBJ2-3, the complete variable domain is GAGVSQSPSNKVTEKGKDVELRCDPISGHTALYWYRQSLGQGLEFLIYFQGNSAPDKSGLPSDRFSAERTGGSVSTLTIQRTQQEDSAVYLCASSFGQGGTDTQYFGPGTRLTVL.

The chain employs TRBV7-9 and TRBJ2-7, with unresolved D. Trimming took 5 bases from V and 6 from J, leaving 11 bases between them. The germline gives CDR1 SEHNR, CDR2 FQNEAQ (reference sequence). The CDR3 is 12 residues long. In nucleotides, the CDR3 is TGTGCCAGCAGCGCCCCAAGGGCCGAGCAGTACTTC. Amino acid sequence: CASSAPRAEQYF.

The chain combines TRBV12-3 or TRBV12-4 with TRBJ1-1, with D tentatively TRBD1 (5 bases). The CDR3 totals 13 residues. V was pared by 3 bases and J by 10 bases, with 15 bases between. Written as DNA, the CDR3 is TGTGCCAGCAGTTTCCCGGGAGGGGCTGGAGCTTTCTTT. Encoded protein: CASSFPGGAGAFF.

This chain links TRBV12-3 or TRBV12-4 with TRBJ1-5; D gene unclear. Trimming stripped 4 bases from V and 3 bases from J, with 10 bases between. The length of the CDR3 is 14 residues. CDR3 sequence reads: CASSSQEINQPQHF. In DNA form, the CDR3 reads TGTGCCAGCAGTTCTCAAGAAATCAATCAGCCCCAGCATTTT.

For this clonotype: One end of the junction varies from germline; a read error may be responsible. This chain joins TRBV4-3 and TRBJ2-3; no clear D. Germline V gene sequence: CDR1 LGHNA, CDR2 YSLEER. The CDR3 covers 13 residues. CDR3 loop: CASSPQLPDTKYF. In DNA form, the CDR3 reads TGCGCCAGCAGCCCACAGCTTCCAGATACGAAGTATTTT.

This chain joins TRBV6-2 or TRBV6-3 and TRBJ2-5; TRBD2 matches at 9 bases. The CDR3 is 13 residues long. Germline assignment: CDR1 MNHEY and CDR2 SVGEGT. Unmatched junction bases numbered 2, after V lost 6 bases and J lost 3 bases. CDR3 in DNA: TGTGCCAGCAGCTCTAGCGGGGAAGAGACCCAGTACTTC. It encodes CASSSSGEETQYF.

This clonotype was picked up a small number of times. This chain uses TRBV6-1 with TRBJ2-7; the match to TRBD2 covers 10 bases. Trimming cost V 6 bases and J 2 bases; bases outside gene matches: 13. Germline V gene lookup returns CDR1 MNHNS and CDR2 SASEGT. The CDR3 runs to 17 residues. CDR3 residues: CASRPTNLGLATYEQYF. The DNA for the CDR3 is TGTGCCAGCAGACCCACCAATCTGGGACTAGCGACCTACGAGCAGTACTTC.